This T cell receptor (beta chain) was sequenced during a study of T cells in Graves' hyperthyroidism and ophthalmopathy. This clonotype was seen repeatedly, ten times or more. Its antigen remains unknown. The trim removed 5 bases at V and 10 bases at J, leaving 4 bases unmatched. CDR1 is SGHTA and CDR2 is FQGNSA in the germline V gene. The CDR3 runs to 13 residues. Amplification of TCR beta CDR3 regions used RNA as the template. HTBI primers drove first-round RT-PCR of the TCR CDR3. Each CDR3 protein is one row after TCRdb ran MiXCR on the multiplex PCR reads. The sample holds more than 300,000 distinct CDR3 sequences; about 14% are singletons and the top ten take around 20%. Study-level findings and limits: Blood held most thyroid clonotypes expanded above 0.001 frequency.

The V call is TRBV7-2, the J call TRBJ2-1; 11 bases agree with TRBD2. The specimen was blood. The sequence was obtained from a woman aged 30 to 39 with Graves' ophthalmopathy. CDR3 DNA: TGTGCCAGCAGCAAGGGACTAGCGGTGGAGCAGTTCTTC. The encoded protein is CASSKGLAVEQFF.